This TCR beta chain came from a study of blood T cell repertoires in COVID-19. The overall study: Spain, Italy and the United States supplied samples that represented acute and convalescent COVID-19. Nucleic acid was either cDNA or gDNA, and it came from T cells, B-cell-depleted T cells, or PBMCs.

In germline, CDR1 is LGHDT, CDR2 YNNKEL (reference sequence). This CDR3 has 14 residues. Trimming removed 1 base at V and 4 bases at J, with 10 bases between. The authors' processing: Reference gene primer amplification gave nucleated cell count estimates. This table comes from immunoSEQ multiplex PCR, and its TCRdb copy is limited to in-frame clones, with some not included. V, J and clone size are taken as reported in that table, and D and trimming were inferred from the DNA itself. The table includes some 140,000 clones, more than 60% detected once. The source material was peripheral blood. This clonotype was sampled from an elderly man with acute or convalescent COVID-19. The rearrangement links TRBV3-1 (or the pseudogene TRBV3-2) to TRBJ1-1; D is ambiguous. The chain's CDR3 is CASSQGPHSTEAFF. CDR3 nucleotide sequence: TGTGCCAGCAGCCAAGGCCCCCACAGCACTGAAGCTTTCTTT.